The present T cell receptor beta chain was sequenced within a study of shared clonotypes between healthy human individuals. Study results and caveats: Among several donors, about 4.6% of naive CD4 clonotypes were found in common.

Germline CDR1 is MNHEY and CDR2 is SMNVEV (reference sequence). The V and J ends lost 1 base and 0 bases respectively, with 13 bases between them. The CDR3 is 17 amino acids. TCRdb's table, derived via immunoSEQ multiplex PCR, lists solely in-frame clones and lacks some. The profile shows about 2.3 million clones, approximately 95% of them singletons. About this clone: Its target is not known.

The chain uses TRBV27 and TRBJ2-1; D is uncertain. This TCR was recovered from a man younger than 35 in good health. Some clones in this sample may be carry-over from other donors' samples. The specimen sequenced was naive CD4+ T cells from PBMCs. Stated subset: CD45RA+ positively selected. This CDR3 is CASSLYPLRSSYNEQFF. CDR3 DNA sequence: TGTGCCAGCAGTTTATATCCCCTCCGGAGCTCCTACAATGAGCAGTTCTTC.